A selection of T cell receptor beta chains follows, all from one sample in a study of technical replicates of blood from several donors. Method: immunoSEQ multiplex PCR; TCRdb's copy keeps in-frame clones and lacks some. Of approximately 29,000 clones listed, approximately 90% are singletons. The sequencing sample was made of PBMCs. The receptors were sampled from a human donor in good health. Some clones in this sample may be carry-over from other donors' samples. The CDR3 runs from the conserved cysteine through the conserved F or W. Fields, in order: D gene, V gene, clone size, J gene, CDR3 DNA, CDR3 protein. D genes are given only for firm matches. For some rows the clone size is stated as once, few or many, or as a class when expanded; others skip it.

D: TRBD2; V: TRBV7-8; size: .; J: TRBJ2-7; DNA: TGTGCCAGCAGCTTAGATCCGGGACTAGTTTTCGAGCAGTACTTC; CDR3: CASSLDPGLVFEQYF
D: .; V: TRBV4-3; size: .; J: TRBJ2-7; DNA: TGCGCCAGCAGCCATCCGCCCGTAGCCTCCGAGCAGTACTTC; CDR3: CASSHPPVASEQYF
D: TRBD1; V: TRBV7-8; size: .; J: TRBJ1-4; DNA: TGTGCCAGCAGCGAGACAGGGGGCTCAAATGAAAAACTGTTTTTT; CDR3: CASSETGGSNEKLFF
D: TRBD1; V: TRBV2; size: .; J: TRBJ2-5; DNA: TGTGCCAGCAGTGGGACAGGGACGCAAGAGACCCAGTACTTC; CDR3: CASSGTGTQETQYF
D: TRBD1; V: TRBV27; size: .; J: TRBJ1-2; DNA: TGTGCCAGCAGTCCGCAACGGGACAGCTATGGCTACACCTTC; CDR3: CASSPQRDSYGYTF
D: TRBD1; V: TRBV7-3; size: .; J: TRBJ1-1; DNA: TGTGCCAGCAGCCTGGGGACAGGGCAAACTGAAGCTTTCTTT; CDR3: CASSLGTGQTEAFF
D: .; V: TRBV5-4; size: .; J: TRBJ2-5; DNA: TGTGCCAGCAGCCCCGGACTGCAAGAGACCCAGTACTTC; CDR3: CASSPGLQETQYF
D: TRBD1; V: TRBV4-2; size: .; J: TRBJ2-1; DNA: TGTGCCAGCAGCCAAGATGATCGACAGGGTCACAATGAGCAGTTCTTC; CDR3: CASSQDDRQGHNEQFF
D: TRBD1; V: TRBV5-1; size: .; J: TRBJ1-1; DNA: TGCGCCAGCAGCTTCGGGACAGGAACACGCCTCATGAACACTGAAGCTTTCTTT; CDR3: CASSFGTGTRLMNTEAFF
D: TRBD2; V: TRBV7-6; size: .; J: TRBJ2-1; DNA: TGTGCCAGCAGCCCCTTTGCGGGAGGGCATAATGAGCAGTTCTTC; CDR3: CASSPFAGGHNEQFF
D: .; V: TRBV4-2; size: .; J: TRBJ2-2; DNA: TGTGCCAGCAGCCAAGCCGCAGGGGACGCCGGGGAGCTGTTTTTT; CDR3: CASSQAAGDAGELFF
D: TRBD1; V: TRBV5-1; size: .; J: TRBJ2-3; DNA: TGCGCCAGCAGCTCCGGACAGGGGGCGATAGATACGCAGTATTTT; CDR3: CASSSGQGAIDTQYF
D: .; V: TRBV6-5; size: .; J: TRBJ2-1; DNA: TGTGCCAGCAGTTACGACCCCCGGGGTGAGCAGTTCTTC; CDR3: CASSYDPRGEQFF
D: .; V: TRBV2; size: .; J: TRBJ2-2; DNA: TGTGCCACGACTAGTTCCGGGGAGCTGTTTTTT; CDR3: CATTSSGELFF
D: TRBD2; V: TRBV5-6; size: .; J: TRBJ2-2; DNA: TGTGCCAGCAGCTTGATGATGGCGGGGGGGCCCGGGGAGCTGTTTTTT; CDR3: CASSLMMAGGPGELFF
D: TRBD2; V: TRBV2; size: .; J: TRBJ2-1; DNA: TGTGCCAGCAGTGGGGGCCGCGGGAGGGCCTTTAGCTCCTACAATGAGCAGTTCTTC; CDR3: CASSGGRGRAFSSYNEQFF
D: .; V: TRBV4-2; size: .; J: TRBJ2-7; DNA: TGTGCCAGCAGCCAAGTGGGGGGGCGGACTTCCTACGAGCAGTACTTC; CDR3: CASSQVGGRTSYEQYF
D: TRBD1; V: TRBV7-9; size: .; J: TRBJ2-2; DNA: TGTGCCAGCAGCTACACAGGGGGAGATAATGAAGGGGAGCTGTTTTTT; CDR3: CASSYTGGDNEGELFF
D: .; V: TRBV30; size: .; J: TRBJ1-3; DNA: TGTGCCTGGAGTCTACGGGGAAACACCATATATTTT; CDR3: CAWSLRGNTIYF
D: .; V: TRBV19; size: .; J: TRBJ2-7; DNA: TGTGCCAGTAGTATAGGGAGGGGGCCAGTCTACGAGCAGTACTTC; CDR3: CASSIGRGPVYEQYF
D: TRBD1; V: TRBV5-4; size: .; J: TRBJ2-1; DNA: TGTGCCAGCAGCCCCGGGACAGGGCGGAACAATGAGCAGTTCTTC; CDR3: CASSPGTGRNNEQFF
D: TRBD1; V: TRBV5-1; size: .; J: TRBJ2-1; DNA: TGCGCCAGCAGGCAAATACCGGGACAGGGTCCCAATGAGCAGTTCTTC; CDR3: CASRQIPGQGPNEQFF
D: TRBD2; V: TRBV10-3; size: .; J: TRBJ2-2; DNA: TGTGCCATCAGAGAAACGAGCGGGACGAACACCGGGGAGCTGTTTTTT; CDR3: CAIRETSGTNTGELFF
D: .; V: TRBV10-3; size: once; J: TRBJ2-2; DNA: TGTGCCATCAGTGCCCCGCGTTTCGGGGGGAACACCGGGGAGCTGTTTTTT; CDR3: CAISAPRFGGNTGELFF
D: .; V: TRBV7-6; size: .; J: TRBJ2-7; DNA: TGTGCCAGCAGCTTAGCGCAGGCAGGCTACGAGCAGTACTTC; CDR3: CASSLAQAGYEQYF
D: TRBD1; V: TRBV10-2; size: .; J: TRBJ1-2; DNA: TGCGCCAGCAAAGAACAGGGGATCGGCTACACCTTC; CDR3: CASKEQGIGYTF
D: TRBD1; V: TRBV4-3; size: .; J: TRBJ1-2; DNA: TGCGCCAGCAGCCAAGAAGGACAGGGGGACGGCTACACCTTC; CDR3: CASSQEGQGDGYTF
D: .; V: TRBV7-9; size: once; J: TRBJ1-1; DNA: TGTGCCAGCAGACACCGGGACACCCTAAACACTGAAGCTTTCTTT; CDR3: CASRHRDTLNTEAFF
D: .; V: TRBV19; size: .; J: TRBJ1-6; DNA: TGTGCCAGTAGTGTTGCAACAACACCCCTCCACTTT; CDR3: CASSVATTPLHF
D: TRBD2; V: TRBV7-8; size: .; J: TRBJ2-3; DNA: TGTGCCAGCAGCTTAGATGGGACTAGCGTAGACCTAGGAGGTTTT; CDR3: CASSLDGTSVDLGGF
D: .; V: TRBV9; size: .; J: TRBJ1-1; DNA: TGTGCCAGCAGCGCCCGACAGGCCGCTACGAACACTGAAGCTTTCTTT; CDR3: CASSARQAATNTEAFF
D: TRBD2; V: TRBV7-6; size: .; J: TRBJ2-1; DNA: TGTGCCAGCAGCTTAGAGGGCACTAGCGGGGGGAGCAATGAGCAGTTCTTC; CDR3: CASSLEGTSGGSNEQFF
D: TRBD1; V: TRBV29-1; size: .; J: TRBJ1-4; DNA: TGCAGCGTTGGATTACAGGGGGATGAAAAACTGTTTTTT; CDR3: CSVGLQGDEKLFF
D: .; V: TRBV6-5; size: once; J: TRBJ2-5; DNA: TGTGCCAGCAGTTTGATGCAGCAAGAGACCCAGTACTTC; CDR3: CASSLMQQETQYF
D: .; V: TRBV19; size: .; J: TRBJ1-2; DNA: TGTGCCAGTAGTATAGCGTACTATGGCTACACCTTC; CDR3: CASSIAYYGYTF
D: TRBD1; V: TRBV6-1; size: medium-sized; J: TRBJ2-7; DNA: TGTGCCAGCAGTGAAGCGCTCGGGACAGGCTCCTACGAGCAGTACTTC; CDR3: CASSEALGTGSYEQYF